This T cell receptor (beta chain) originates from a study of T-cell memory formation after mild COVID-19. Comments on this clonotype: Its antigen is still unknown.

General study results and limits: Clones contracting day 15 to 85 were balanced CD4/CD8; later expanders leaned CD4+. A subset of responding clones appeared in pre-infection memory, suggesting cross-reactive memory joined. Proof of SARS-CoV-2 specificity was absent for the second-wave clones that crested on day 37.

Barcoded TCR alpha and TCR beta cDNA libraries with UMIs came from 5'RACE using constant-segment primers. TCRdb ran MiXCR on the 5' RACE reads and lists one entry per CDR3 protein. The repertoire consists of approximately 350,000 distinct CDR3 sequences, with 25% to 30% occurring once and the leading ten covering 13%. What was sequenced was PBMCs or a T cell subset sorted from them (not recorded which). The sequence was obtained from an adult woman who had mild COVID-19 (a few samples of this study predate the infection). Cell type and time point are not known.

The DNA for the CDR3 is TGCGCCAGCAGCCTGAGTTCTAGCACAGATACGCAGTATTTT. Translated: CASSLSSSTDTQYF. The genes are TRBV5-1 and TRBJ2-3; no definite D call. CDR3 size: 14 residues. CDR1 is SGHRS and CDR2 is YFSETQ in the germline V gene. Trimming left V 4 bases short and J 0 bases short, with 9 bases between.